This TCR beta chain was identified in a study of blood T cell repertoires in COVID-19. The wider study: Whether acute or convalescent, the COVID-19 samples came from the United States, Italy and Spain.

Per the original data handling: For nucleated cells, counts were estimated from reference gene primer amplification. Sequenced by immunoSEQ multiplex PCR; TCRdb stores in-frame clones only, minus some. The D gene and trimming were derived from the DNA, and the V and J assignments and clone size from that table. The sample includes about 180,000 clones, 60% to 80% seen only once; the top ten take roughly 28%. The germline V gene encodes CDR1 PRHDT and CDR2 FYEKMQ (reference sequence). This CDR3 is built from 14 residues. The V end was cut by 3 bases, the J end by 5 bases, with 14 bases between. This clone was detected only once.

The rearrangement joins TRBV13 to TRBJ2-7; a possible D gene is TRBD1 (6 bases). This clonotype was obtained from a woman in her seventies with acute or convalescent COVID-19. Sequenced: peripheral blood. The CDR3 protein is CASSLETGIHEQYF. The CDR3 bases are TGTGCCAGCAGCTTGGAGACAGGTATTCACGAGCAGTACTTC.